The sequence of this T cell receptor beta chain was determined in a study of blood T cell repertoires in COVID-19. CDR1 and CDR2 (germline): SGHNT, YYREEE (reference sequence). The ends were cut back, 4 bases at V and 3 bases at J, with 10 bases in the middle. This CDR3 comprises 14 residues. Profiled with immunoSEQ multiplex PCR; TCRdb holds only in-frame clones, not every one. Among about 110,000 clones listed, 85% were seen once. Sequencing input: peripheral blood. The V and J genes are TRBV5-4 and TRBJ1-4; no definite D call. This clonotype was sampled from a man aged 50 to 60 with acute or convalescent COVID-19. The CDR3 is CASSVSLSNEKLFF. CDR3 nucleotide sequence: TGTGCCAGCAGCGTATCCCTTTCTAATGAAAAACTGTTTTTT.